This TCR beta chain was observed in a study of shared clonotypes between healthy human individuals. The protocol was immunoSEQ multiplex PCR, while the TCRdb copy is restricted to in-frame clones and leaves out a portion. The table has over a million clones, approximately 72% seen once. V was pared by 6 bases and J by 14 bases, with 16 bases between. The germline V gene has CDR1 MNHEY and CDR2 SVGAGI. This CDR3 region has 11 residues. The sequenced sample was memory CD4+ T cells sorted from blood. Subset indicated: CD45RA-negative fraction. The gene calls are TRBV6-5 and TRBJ1-1; a weak D match, TRBD1 (6 bases). The TCR originated in a man younger than 35 in good health. The CDR3 bases are TGTGCCAGCAGCCCGGGGGGGCGATTGTTCTTT. Translating it yields CASSPGGRLFF.